The 11 T cell receptor beta chains given below trace back to one sample, sequenced in a study of identical twins. TCRdb redid the calling of the 5' RACE reads with MiXCR, one entry per CDR3 protein. The profile shows some 1,700,000 distinct CDR3 sequences, around 29% of them singletons. Specimen: cord blood. Receptors originate from a newborn girl in good health.

This clonotype occurred a few times. The chain employs TRBV3-1 and TRBJ2-7; D might be TRBD2 (5 bases). The end of the DNA aligns better with TRBJ2-5, so the J call may be wrong. The CDR3 is made up of 13 amino acids. CDR1 and CDR2 from the germline V gene are LGHDT and YNNKEL (reference sequence). CDR3 bases: TGTGCCAGCAGCTCAAGGGTAGCGGAGACCCAGTACTTC. Its protein product is CASSSRVAETQYF.

The V gene is TRBV7-2, the J gene TRBJ1-4, with 8 bases identical to TRBD1. The germline V gene has CDR1 SGHTA and CDR2 FQGNSA. The CDR3 length is 16 residues. V trimming: 5 bases; J trimming: 8 bases; junction bases outside the gene matches: 13. CDR3: CASSIRRTGINEKLFF. DNA of the CDR3: TGTGCCAGCAGCATTAGAAGGACAGGGATCAACGAAAAACTGTTTTTT. Filled out from reference TRBV7-2 and TRBJ1-4, the complete variable domain reads GAGVSQSPSNKVTEKGKDVELRCDPISGHTALYWYRQSLGQGLEFLIYFQGNSAPDKSGLPSDRFSAERTGGSVSTLTIQRTQQEDSAVYLCASSIRRTGINEKLFFGSGTQLSVL.

This clonotype showed up just a few times. V is TRBV5-1 and J is TRBJ2-3, with a tentative D call TRBD1 (5 bases). This CDR3 has 14 amino acids. The V and J ends lost 2 bases and 2 bases respectively, with 9 bases between them. Germline CDR1 reads SGHRS; CDR2 reads YFSETQ. In DNA form, the CDR3 reads TGCGCCAGCAGCTTACAGGAGAACACAGATACGCAGTATTTT. Amino acids: CASSLQENTDTQYF. The full variable domain, its missing parts supplied by reference TRBV5-1 and TRBJ2-3, is KAGVTQTPRYLIKTRGQQVTLSCSPISGHRSVSWYQQTPGQGLQFLFEYFSETQRNKGNFPGRFSGRQFSNSRSEMNVSTLELGDSALYLCASSLQENTDTQYFGPGTRLTVL.

This clonotype was found once. The chain couples TRBV7-2 to TRBJ2-3, with D possibly matching TRBD1 (6 bases). V was shortened by 0 bases and J by 8 bases, with 12 bases between the two germline ends. The CDR3 has 14 residues. Germline lookup yields CDR1 SGHTA and CDR2 FQGNSA. In DNA form, the CDR3 reads TGTGCCAGCAGCTTAGCGTACAGGGAAGGTACGCAGTATTTT. It is translated as CASSLAYREGTQYF.

V is TRBV11-2 and J is TRBJ2-7; 7 nucleotides align to TRBD1. The CDR3 sequence is 17 residues long. CDR1 and CDR2 from the germline V gene are SGHAT and FQNNGV. V was clipped by 1 base and J by 2 bases; unmatched bases: 11. The CDR3 sequence is CASSLGGGLWDPYEQYF. CDR3 DNA: TGTGCCAGCAGCTTAGGAGGGGGCCTCTGGGACCCCTACGAGCAGTACTTC. The full variable domain, with the rest looked up from reference TRBV11-2 and TRBJ2-7, is EAGVAQSPRYKIIEKRQSVAFWCNPISGHATLYWYQQILGQGPKLLIQFQNNGVVDDSQLPKDRFSAERLKGVDSTLKIQPAKLEDSAVYLCASSLGGGLWDPYEQYFGPGTRLTVT.

The chain employs TRBV5-1 and TRBJ2-4; maybe TRBD2 (5 bases). The CDR3 is 17 amino acids. V lost 0 bases to trimming and J lost 0 bases, with 13 bases between them. Germline lookup yields CDR1 SGHRS and CDR2 YFSETQ. Here the CDR3 DNA reads TGCGCCAGCAGCTTGGCCTTGTCGGACTTAGCCAAAAACATTCAGTACTTC. It specifies CASSLALSDLAKNIQYF. Full variable domain (missing parts from reference TRBV5-1 and TRBJ2-4): KAGVTQTPRYLIKTRGQQVTLSCSPISGHRSVSWYQQTPGQGLQFLFEYFSETQRNKGNFPGRFSGRQFSNSRSEMNVSTLELGDSALYLCASSLALSDLAKNIQYFGAGTRLSVL.

The gene calls are TRBV5-8 and TRBJ1-1; tentatively, D is TRBD1 (5 bases). From germline, CDR1 is SGHTS and CDR2 YDEGEE. The CDR3 extends over 14 amino acids. The germline V and J ends were trimmed by 2 bases and 4 bases, with 12 bases remaining between them. The CDR3 here is CASSFQGGTTEAFF. CDR3 nucleotides: TGTGCCAGCAGCTTTCAGGGTGGGACCACTGAAGCTTTCTTT.

This clonotype has a count of ten or more. V is TRBV5-1 and J is TRBJ2-3, with 13 bases aligning to TRBD2. The CDR3 sequence is 16 residues long. V was pared by 0 bases and J by 5 bases, with 3 bases of the junction left unmatched. Germline V gives CDR1 SGHRS, CDR2 YFSETQ. CDR3 coding DNA: TGCGCCAGCAGCTTGGGACTAGCGGGGGGTCAAGATACGCAGTATTTT. This translates into CASSLGLAGGQDTQYF.

As to this clonotype: One junction end disagrees with the germline gene, perhaps due to a read error. The chain's CDR3 is CASRPGTGPYNEQFF. CDR3 coding DNA: TGCGCCAGCAGGCCCGGGACAGGGCCCTACAATGAGCAGTTCTTC. This chain joins TRBV12-3 or TRBV12-4 and TRBJ2-1; TRBD1 matches 9 bases. The CDR3 has 15 residues.

V is TRBV7-9 and J is TRBJ2-3; weak D call: TRBD2 (6 bases). V was pared by 0 bases and J by 2 bases, with 9 bases between. In germline, CDR1 is SEHNR, CDR2 FQNEAQ (reference sequence). This CDR3 is built from 15 residues. The CDR3 nucleotides are TGTGCCAGCAGCTTAGCTCGCGGGACCACAGATACGCAGTATTTT. Its protein product is CASSLARGTTDTQYF.

The chain has TRBV2 and TRBJ2-3; tentative D call: TRBD1 (6 bases). The CDR3 length is 11 residues. V lost 8 bases, J lost 5 bases, and 8 bases lay in between. Germline lookup yields CDR1 SNHLY and CDR2 FYNNEI. The CDR3 DNA reads TGTGCCAGCGTACAGGGAGATACGCAGTATTTT. It codes for CASVQGDTQYF.